The T cell receptor (beta chain) described here comes from a study of cytomegalovirus exposure and HLA in healthy donors (dated by TCRdb to 2016 to 2017). Turning to the overall study: An earlier analysis of several hundred of the donors reported under 300 Gb of sequence data and about 120 million unique TCR beta sequences obtained from roughly 170 million T cells. About 330 gigabases of sequencing data and tens of millions of unique TCR sequences made up an early release that covered several hundred HLA-typed donors. Donor age, sex, ethnicity and CMV serostatus were collected together with the repertoire data. HLA typing covered class I and class II loci at four-digit resolution. All discovery cohort repertoires had been generated on a single sequencing platform. Typing coverage differed by locus: A, B, C, DRB1 and DQB1 were typed in roughly 629-640 donors, DQA1 in 500 to 550, DPA1 in approximately 610, and DPB1 in 450 to 490. A later genetic analysis used genome-wide SNP genotypes for about three fifths of the 666 donors, treating that subset as a discovery cohort. The aim of the study was to test whether cataloging public T cell receptors could identify signatures of past pathogen exposure. A later analysis re-examined previously published TCR beta repertoires from more than 550 donors and added high-resolution HLA genotyping to investigate patterns of TCR occurrence. An earlier analysis of approximately 500 of the donors applied high-throughput TCR beta sequencing to assess whether each TCR beta V gene segment acted as functional or pseudogenic. Among over 350 genotyped donors of the cohort, an average of roughly 240,000 unique TCR beta nucleotide sequences were sequenced per donor, roughly 18% of them non-productive. A handful of DR-DQ haplotypes were handled as single units for association and clustering because linkage in the cohort was strong. The genetic ancestry cluster associated with self-reported Caucasian donors included roughly four fifths of the roughly 360 genotyped donors. In addition to the first cohort of approximately 650 subjects, a separate validation cohort of approximately 110 different subjects was used. The later analysis used no new phenotypic data to find candidate immune exposures, relying instead on TCR beta sequences and their occurrence across donors. To predict cytomegalovirus infection status, the study brought together high-throughput TCR immunosequencing, statistical association of individual TCRs with disease status, and machine learning. The T cell repertoires of under 750 subjects were profiled by immunosequencing and related to cytomegalovirus serostatus.

This clone came up a few times. Its binding antigen is unknown. It has no much larger one-base neighbor in the sample; base qualities were not kept. Study-level results and caveats: The cohort was sequenced for TCR beta chains only, and without alpha or paired-chain data the features that could be detected were limited. The presence/absence analyses assumed that sequencing depth was roughly uniform across donors, and that assumption may not be true. Because counts were too low, 15 to 20 rarely observed V segments, including chromosome 9 orphons, were left out of the earlier analysis of some 600 of the donors. Three of the identified cytomegalovirus-associated TCR beta chains were confirmed in vitro to be specific for cytomegalovirus antigens. Strong co-occurrence of HLA alleles, especially DR and DQ, made assigning TCR associations to individual alleles difficult. According to the authors, the approach could potentially be generalized to other disease states and immunological phenotypes. In a later analysis, the rate of TCR association differed among HLA loci, with DRB1 alleles having the most associated TCRs and HLA-C alleles having the fewest. A later analysis reported that several top co-occurrence clusters appeared linked to parvovirus B19, influenza, CMV and Epstein-Barr virus. Because the 87-base-pair reads could not distinguish some IMGT-functional V segments, including TRBV6-2 and TRBV6-3, those segments were excluded. A total of about 150 TCR beta chains were listed by the study as associated with cytomegalovirus. Correlated functional status among segregating V segments might reflect linkage disequilibrium, but an unknown experimental factor could not be ruled out. A cluster of highly shared sequence variants was judged likely to represent a technical artifact of the sequencing pipeline. Because HLA typing was unavailable for some donors at each locus, only the typed subset was used in association tests. An association between a missense DCLRE1C variant and V-gene and J-gene trimming of TCR beta chains was found in a later genetic analysis and replicated in an independent cohort. Most TCR sequences were observed very rarely across donors, whereas some public TCRs were present in many individuals. The classifier was reported to diagnose cytomegalovirus status with high specificity and sensitivity in both the original cohort and the validation cohort. In an earlier analysis of some 500 of the donors, most TCR beta V segments were observed in productive rearrangements about 90% or about 30% of the time, broadly matching IMGT annotations. The only immune exposure information available for the cohort was CMV serostatus. Most CMV-associated TCR beta chains appeared to be HLA-restricted in a later analysis, and the HLA associations seemed to be driven largely by CMV exposure. A further reported finding was that TCR beta sequences accurately predicted the HLA-A and HLA-B alleles for most subjects in the first cohort. According to a later genetic analysis, donors in an Asian-associated ancestry cluster had fewer N-insertions in productive TCRs than the approximately 650-donor mean. Specific HLA alleles were associated with over 15,000 TCR beta sequences at a false discovery rate of 0.05 in a later analysis. In a later analysis, HLA-associated TCR beta chains were found to be more clonally expanded and to have lower generation probabilities than equally common non-associated chains.

The library was made by the immunoSEQ multiplex PCR assay. For the multiplex PCR, a mixture combining 60 forward primers for TCR Vbeta segments and 13 reverse primers for TCR Jbeta segments was used. A multiplex PCR assay on genomic DNA amplified the CDR3 region of rearranged TCR beta genes. On the Illumina HiSeq System, the amplified TCR beta libraries were sequenced as 87-base-pair reads. As for the original processing: In a later analysis, 77 million or so unique TCR beta chains were counted across the roughly 670 repertoires, and around 10 million of these chains were shared by at least two donors. A nearest-neighbor algorithm error-corrected the raw reads and collapsed the reads into unique sequences, merging closely related sequences to remove PCR and sequencing errors. CDR3 sequences were aligned to IMGT reference sequences to assign V, D and J gene segments. Each retained sequence needed at least a six-nucleotide match to both a V gene segment and a J gene segment. Rearrangements were classified as productive when the CDR3 lacked stop codons and remained in frame with V and J, and all other rearrangements were classified as non-productive. CDR3 was defined by IMGT convention, running from the second conserved V-encoded cysteine to the conserved J-encoded phenylalanine. Sequences without an unambiguous match to a single V gene segment were excluded from the earlier analysis of several hundred of the donors. An earlier analysis of a few hundred of the donors called V segments functional above 56.7% productive rearrangements and segregating when the between-donor standard deviation exceeded 5%. A statistical classification framework was built to diagnose cytomegalovirus status from the catalog of TCR beta chain sequences. V and J gene assignment, in a later analysis, came from comparing TCR nucleotide sequences with IMGT/GENE-DB human TR gene sequences. In a later analysis, CDR3 sequences and most-parsimonious VDJ recombination scenarios were assigned using the TCRdist pipeline. A later analysis defined each TCR beta chain by its CDR3 amino acid sequence plus V-gene family, and excluded reads lacking a unique V-gene family. A later analysis removed 550 to 650 highly shared, low-generation-probability nucleotide sequences to deal with suspected cross-contamination and a sequencing artifact. In a later analysis, a clonal expansion index was calculated for each public chain from normalized within-repertoire ranks of inferred template counts. Generation probabilities in a later analysis came from a VDJ recombination model fitted to out-of-frame rearrangements, and those results were checked against IGoR. In a later analysis, hypergeometric tests were used to score TCR-TCR, TCR-HLA and TCR-CMV co-occurrence, with a repertoire-size bias correction applied to TCR pairs. False discovery rates were estimated in a later analysis by permuting HLA or CMV assignments 20 times. In a later analysis, co-occurring TCRs were grouped with DBSCAN, and TCRdist sequence similarity was added when clustering was performed within HLA-allele-positive subsets. For co-occurrence clustering, repertoires with fewer than 30,000 or more than 120,000 public chains were excluded, along with roughly 5 repertoires with anomalous nucleotide sharing. The source is immuneACCESS, and TCRdb retained only in-frame sequences with V and J called. Part of the clones is not carried over; for the studies checked, unresolved V genes explain less than half of this, and the remainder is unexplained. V and J calls and clone size follow that table, whereas D and trimming were derived from the DNA. This sample is represented by 100,000 or so clones; over 9.5% of them were singletons. Together, the top ten hold more than 15% of the sample.

In total, 630 or so healthy bone marrow donors made up the cohort. All cohort members were sampled while nominally healthy, although unrecorded immune exposures were likely present. The donor tested CMV seropositive and was one of the 289 seropositive cohort members. Each donor provided a peripheral blood sample, and peripheral blood mononuclear cells were used for TCR beta sequencing. Genomic DNA extraction from the blood cell samples was performed with the Qiagen DNeasy Blood Extraction Kit. Based on the germline V gene, the CDR1 and CDR2 sequences are ENHRY and SYGVKD. Ends trimmed: V by 4 bases, J by 7 bases; bases unmatched to a gene: 7. From the cysteine up to the phenylalanine, the CDR3 has a length of 16 residues. The entry retains the CDR3 DNA only, 48 bases that are in frame from base 1.

The rearranged segments are TRBV10-3 and TRBJ2-1, with 13 bases matching TRBD2. This clonotype originated in a man aged 40-49 years in good health and CMV-seropositive. Sequenced material: PBMCs. The DNA reads TGTGCCATCAGTGCCACGACTAGCGGGAGGAGAAATGAGCAGTTCTTC. This codes for CAISATTSGRRNEQFF.